This TCR beta chain was sequenced in a study of glioma-infiltrating T cells after dendritic cell vaccination. The wider study: Dendritic cell vaccination trial patients had either newly diagnosed or recurrent glioblastoma. Monocyte-derived dendritic cells, cultured approximately 7 days with IL-4 and GM-CSF, were pulsed with autologous tumor lysate.

Germline V CDR1 and CDR2: SEHNR, FQNEAQ (reference sequence). The CDR3 has 14 residues. The V end was cut by 7 bases, the J end by 4 bases, with 16 bases between. The PCR used 60 V beta and 13 J beta primers. This table comes from immunoSEQ multiplex PCR, and its TCRdb copy is limited to in-frame clones, with some not included. The repertoire holds around 100,000 clones, with 75% to 90% as singletons. The time point here: after dendritic cell vaccination, including at tumor progression/relapse. Blood PBMC samples: pre-vaccination, two weeks post third vaccination, and at tumor progression. The genes are TRBV7-9 and TRBJ1-2, with a possible D match to TRBD1 (5 bases). Sample: blood, taken after dendritic cell vaccination. The sequence was collected from a human donor with glioblastoma. CDR3 protein: CASTISTDPYGYTF. The CDR3 DNA is TGTGCCAGCACCATTTCGACAGACCCCTATGGCTACACCTTC.